A single sample gave rise to the 9 T cell receptor beta chains below, sequenced in a study of CD8 T cells in ankylosing spondylitis. TCRdb redid the calling of the 5' RACE reads with MiXCR, one entry per CDR3 protein. The table includes roughly 30,000 distinct CDR3 sequences, 30% detected once. The sequenced sample was synovial fluid, either unsorted or a sorted T cell fraction (not recorded which). These receptors were taken from a male donor with ankylosing spondylitis.

The chain has TRBV5-6 and TRBJ2-7; no reliable D call. Germline loops: CDR1 SGHDT, CDR2 YYEEEE. Trimming left V 2 bases short and J 7 bases short, with 10 bases between. The CDR3 loop spans 12 amino acids. The CDR3 DNA sequence: TGTGCCAGCAGCTTTGGCAACGGGGAGCAGTACGTC. This gives the protein CASSFGNGEQYV.

As regards this clonotype: A much larger clonotype is one base distant, so this may be a read error. The chain is built from TRBV15 and TRBJ2-1, with 8 positions matching TRBD1. Germline V CDR1 and CDR2: LNHNV, YYDKDF (reference sequence). Trimming at V came to 1 base and at J to 11 bases, leaving 13 bases not matched to a gene. CDR3 length: 16 residues. The CDR3 DNA is TGTGCCACCAGCAGAGTCAGACAGGGGCCGTTAAATAAGCAGTTCTTC. Translating it yields CATSRVRQGPLNKQFF. The whole variable domain, filled in from reference TRBV15 and TRBJ2-1, reads DAMVIQNPRYQVTQFGKPVTLSCSQTLNHNVMYWYQQKSSQAPKLLFHYYDKDFNNEADTPDNFQSRRPNTSFCFLDIRSPGLGDTAMYLCATSRVRQGPLNKQFFGPGTRLTVL.

The J gene is TRBJ2-3, the V gene TRBV7-9, with D perhaps matching TRBD1 (5 bases). V was cut by 6 bases and J by 3 bases, with 19 bases left in between. Germline lookup yields CDR1 SEHNR and CDR2 FQNEAQ (reference sequence). CDR3 length: 16 amino acids. DNA of the CDR3: TGTGCCAGCAGTTACGGTGGACACGTAAATACAGATACGCAGTATTTT. Encoded protein: CASSYGGHVNTDTQYF.

The chain couples TRBV6-1 to TRBJ2-1, with D unclear. Trimming removed 4 bases at V and 8 bases at J, with 6 bases between. The germline V gene encodes CDR1 MNHNS and CDR2 SASEGT. The CDR3 loop spans 11 amino acids. The CDR3 here is CASSVSHEQFF. CDR3 DNA sequence: TGTGCCAGCAGTGTCTCGCATGAGCAGTTCTTC.

This clonotype showed up many times. The CDR3 sequence: CASSEHGGETQYF. Here the CDR3 DNA reads TGTGCCAGCAGCGAACACGGGGGGGAGACCCAGTACTTC. This rearrangement joins TRBV7-9 to TRBJ2-5, with TRBD2 identical over 7 bases. From germline, CDR1 is SEHNR and CDR2 FQNEAQ (reference sequence). V shed 5 bases, J shed 5 bases, and the junction held 5 bases outside the gene matches. CDR3 length: 13 residues.

This clonotype was observed a handful of times. This chain links TRBV7-9 with TRBJ1-2; the match to TRBD1 covers 8 bases. This CDR3 has 17 amino acids. Trimming took 3 bases from V and 6 from J; bases not matched to a gene: 15. Per the germline V gene, CDR1 is SEHNR and CDR2 is FQNEAQ (reference sequence). The CDR3 protein is CASSFQGARSRADGYTF. CDR3 coding DNA: TGTGCCAGCAGCTTCCAGGGGGCGCGCAGTCGGGCAGATGGCTACACCTTC.

This clonotype has a handful of counts. The chain has TRBV12-3 or TRBV12-4 and TRBJ2-5; maybe TRBD2 (6 bases). The CDR3 covers 12 residues. The V end was cut by 6 bases, the J end by 5 bases, with 10 bases between. The CDR3 DNA follows: TGTGCCAGCAGCCTGACTAGTGAGACCCAGTACTTC. Translation: CASSLTSETQYF.

The chain uses TRBV7-9 and TRBJ1-3; the match to TRBD1 covers 7 bases. This CDR3 is built from 16 residues. Germline CDR1 reads SEHNR; CDR2 reads FQNEAQ (reference sequence). V was clipped by 5 bases and J by 2 bases; unmatched bases: 9. CDR3 sequence: CASSQQAGGTGNTIYF. Here the CDR3 DNA reads TGTGCCAGCAGCCAGCAAGCAGGGGGTACTGGAAACACCATATATTTT.

This sequence joins TRBV7-9 and TRBJ2-3, with 8 bases identical to TRBD2. The CDR3 contains 15 residues. V was clipped by 5 bases and J by 5 bases; unmatched bases: 9. Germline values: CDR1 SEHNR, CDR2 FQNEAQ (reference sequence). CDR3 nucleotide sequence: TGTGCCAGCAGCGGCGCGGGGGGCCGAGGAGATACGCAGTATTTT. It specifies CASSGAGGRGDTQYF.